This TCR beta chain was sequenced in a study of OX40 agonist ivuxolimab in advanced cancers. The overall study: People who had prior anti-PD-1, anti-PD-L1 or anti-CTLA-4 therapy could take part, and roughly 40% had some.

Assay: immunoSEQ multiplex PCR; the TCRdb copy retains only in-frame clones and omits some. The sample carries about 61,000 clones, about 85% recorded once. On cycle 4 day 1 and cycle 7 day 1, as well as at baseline, blood was sampled. V lost 1 base to trimming and J lost 0 bases, with 5 bases between them. The CDR3 has 14 residues. CDR1 and CDR2 (germline): SGHKS, YYEKEE (reference sequence). V usage is TRBV5-5 and J usage is TRBJ1-3, with D hard to call. The material sequenced was CD4+ or CD8+ T cells sorted from blood, taken in a trial of the OX40 agonist ivuxolimab. The receptor was derived from an adult with an advanced solid tumor such as melanoma, head and neck, liver or kidney cancer. The chain's CDR3 is CASSLLISGNTIYF. The CDR3 DNA follows: TGTGCCAGCAGCTTGTTGATCTCTGGAAACACCATATATTTT.